This T cell receptor (beta chain) was sequenced during a study of T cell clusters in autoimmune cytopenias. TRB amplification used approximately 250 ng of peripheral blood genomic DNA. TRB was amplified by touch-down multiplex PCR, primer pools A and B combined. TCRdb reprocessed the multiplex PCR reads, keeping one entry per CDR3 protein, no DNA. This table lists roughly 6,000 distinct CDR3 sequences. The data also belong to a second study, concerning T cell repertoires in aging, cancer and after chemotherapy.

The sequence derives from a human donor in good health. Material: peripheral blood.

The CDR3 protein is CASSSRQGRETQYF. The chain joins TRBV27 to TRBJ2-5; TCRdb selects TRBD1, and the lack of DNA leaves this call unchecked. The V gene's germline CDR1 is MNHEY and CDR2 SMNVEV (reference sequence). CDR3 size: 14 residues.